This T cell receptor beta chain was sequenced in a study of blood T cells in healthy people across ages. Then a second PCR, running about 7 to 11 cycles, was carried out with a sample-barcoded 5' primer and a J-beta primer mix. TCRdb called the 5' RACE reads again in MiXCR, with one record for every CDR3 protein. In the table there are 850,000 to 1,000,000 distinct CDR3 sequences, 51% of which are singletons. The V end lost 6 bases, the J end lost 0 bases, and 9 bases lay between the germline ends. Germline values: CDR1 MDHEN, CDR2 SYDVKM. CDR3 length: 15 amino acids. What was sequenced was blood. V and J are TRBV28 and TRBJ2-6; D is undetermined. The sequence was obtained from a woman aged 60 to 75 in good health. The CDR3 DNA is TGTGCCAGCAGGCCCCGGTTCTCTGGGGCCAACGTCCTGACTTTC. This translates into CASRPRFSGANVLTF. The whole variable domain, remainder taken from reference TRBV28 and TRBJ2-6, is DVKVTQSSRYLVKRTGEKVFLECVQDMDHENMFWYRQDPGLGLRLIYFSYDVKMKEKGDIPEGYSVSREKKERFSLILESASTNQTSMYLCASRPRFSGANVLTFGAGSRLTVL.